Shown below are 17 T cell receptor beta chains from a single sample sequenced in a study of shared clonotypes between healthy human individuals. Here immunoSEQ multiplex PCR was the method, and the copy in TCRdb shows in-frame clones only, minus some. The sample shows 550,000 to 850,000 clones, about two thirds of them seen only once. The sequenced material came from memory CD4+ T cells sorted from blood. The sample's subset: CD45RA-negative fraction. The receptor source for this set is a young woman in good health.

This chain uses TRBV7-9 with TRBJ2-5; D is unclear. The CDR3 extends over 10 amino acids. CDR1 and CDR2 from the germline V gene are SEHNR and FQNEAQ (reference sequence). The CDR3 coding sequence is TGTGCGGTCGGCGCAGAGACCCAGTACTTC. It specifies CAVGAETQYF.

The chain employs TRBV28 and TRBJ2-7; 7 nucleotides agree with TRBD2. The CDR3 runs 13 residues. V shed 4 bases and J 3 bases; nucleotides not matched to a gene: 3. Germline assignment: CDR1 MDHEN and CDR2 SYDVKM. In DNA form, the CDR3 reads TGTGCCAGCAGTTCCGGGACTAACTACGAGCAGTACTTC. This sequence encodes CASSSGTNYEQYF.

This clone has more than one count but fewer than ten. The rearrangement links TRBV5-1 to TRBJ2-7, with D unclear. The CDR3 spans 15 residues. The germline V gene has CDR1 SGHRS and CDR2 YFSETQ. Deletions cut 2 bases from V and 0 bases from J, with 12 bases between. This CDR3 reads CASSFVLRFSYEQYF. The CDR3 nucleotides are TGCGCCAGCAGCTTCGTCTTGCGGTTCTCCTACGAGCAGTACTTC. The whole variable domain, filled in from reference TRBV5-1 and TRBJ2-7, reads KAGVTQTPRYLIKTRGQQVTLSCSPISGHRSVSWYQQTPGQGLQFLFEYFSETQRNKGNFPGRFSGRQFSNSRSEMNVSTLELGDSALYLCASSFVLRFSYEQYFGPGTRLTVT.

V is TRBV2 and J is TRBJ1-4; D is possibly TRBD1 (6 bases). The CDR3 length is 14 residues. The V end was cut by 7 bases, the J end by 6 bases, with 15 bases between. Germline values: CDR1 SNHLY, CDR2 FYNNEI. CDR3 sequence reads: CASNQDSGDEKLFF. The CDR3 DNA reads TGTGCCAGCAACCAGGACAGCGGGGATGAAAAACTGTTTTTT.

In this sample, this clone turned up once. The J gene is TRBJ2-1, the V gene TRBV28; D perhaps matches TRBD2 (6 bases). V was trimmed by 3 bases and J by 16 bases, leaving 16 bases between them. The CDR3 sequence is 12 residues long. CDR1 and CDR2 (germline): MDHEN, SYDVKM. The CDR3 bases are TGTGCCAGCAGTTTTTATGGGACTTCGGGTTTCTTC. Protein: CASSFYGTSGFF.

V gene TRBV7-7 combines with J gene TRBJ2-5; 11 bases map to TRBD1. V was clipped by 5 bases and J by 5 bases; unmatched bases: 7. In germline, CDR1 is SSHAT, CDR2 FNYEAQ (reference sequence). CDR3 length: 15 amino acids. The CDR3 coding sequence is TGTGCCAGCAGCAGGGGACAGGGGGGCCAGGAGACCCAGTACTTC. Its protein is CASSRGQGGQETQYF.

This clone appeared once. The chain carries TRBV18 and TRBJ1-5; no firm D call. This CDR3 has 16 amino acids. Germline V lookup: CDR1 KGHSH, CDR2 LQKENI. V was shortened by 2 bases and J by 1 base, with 12 bases between the two germline ends. The CDR3 DNA sequence: TGTGCCAGCTCACCATTCGGGGTAGAGAGCAATCAGCCCCAGCATTTT. This encodes CASSPFGVESNQPQHF.

About this clone: The same CDR3 also results from other DNA sequences found in this sample. This sequence joins TRBV5-1 and TRBJ1-1; perhaps TRBD1 as D (5 bases). The V gene's germline CDR1 is SGHRS and CDR2 YFSETQ. With 4 bases removed from V and 5 bases from J, the gap between germline ends came to 15 bases. CDR3 length: 14 residues. In DNA, the CDR3 is TGCGCCAGCAGCGCCGGGACGGTGGGGACTGAAGCTTTCTTT. Its protein is CASSAGTVGTEAFF. The full variable domain, its missing parts supplied by reference TRBV5-1 and TRBJ1-1, is KAGVTQTPRYLIKTRGQQVTLSCSPISGHRSVSWYQQTPGQGLQFLFEYFSETQRNKGNFPGRFSGRQFSNSRSEMNVSTLELGDSALYLCASSAGTVGTEAFFGQGTRLTVV.

This sequence joins TRBV4-1 and TRBJ1-5; weak D call: TRBD1 (6 bases). Trimming took off 4 bases at V and 5 bases at J, with 9 bases between the two ends. The CDR3 sequence is 13 residues long. Germline assignment: CDR1 MGHRA and CDR2 YSYEKL. CDR3 residues: CASSRNRDQPQHF. In DNA, the CDR3 is TGCGCCAGCAGCCGTAACAGGGATCAGCCCCAGCATTTT.

The rearrangement uses TRBV10-2 and TRBJ2-1; no reliable D call. Looked up from germline, CDR1 is WSHSY and CDR2 is SAAADI. The CDR3 sequence is 16 residues long. Trimming shortened V by 3 bases and J by 4 bases, and 16 bases separated the two germline ends. CDR3 sequence reads: CASSDSSKVSYNEQFF. The CDR3 DNA is TGCGCCAGCAGTGATTCGTCGAAGGTATCATACAATGAGCAGTTCTTC.

CDR3 nucleotide sequence: TGCAGCGTTGGAGGGACTGGGCTGGAGACCCAGTACTTC. Its protein is CSVGGTGLETQYF. This sequence joins TRBV29-1 and TRBJ2-5; TRBD2 is a possible D gene (6 bases). This CDR3 has 13 residues. V lost 4 bases, J lost 5 bases, and 14 bases lay in between. In germline, CDR1 is SQVTM, CDR2 ANQGSEA.

The table lists this clone with a count of one. V is TRBV7-8 and J is TRBJ1-5; 8 bases map to TRBD1. Germline trimming cut 5 bases from V and 4 bases from J; bases unmatched to any gene: 10. Germline lookup yields CDR1 SGHVS and CDR2 FQNEAQ. The CDR3 has 16 amino acids. The CDR3 nucleotides read TGTGCCAGCAGCCCCCCCGGGGACAGGAAGAATCAGCCCCAGCATTTT. Translated: CASSPPGDRKNQPQHF.

This chain uses TRBV4-2 with TRBJ2-7, with D tentatively TRBD1 or TRBD2 (5 bases each). V was trimmed by 5 bases and J by 3 bases, leaving 20 bases between them. The length of the CDR3 is 16 residues. The germline V gene encodes CDR1 LGHNA and CDR2 YNFKEQ. Written as DNA, the CDR3 is TGTGCCAGCAGCTTGGGGGTTGGAGTAACGGACTACGAGCAGTACTTC. This sequence encodes CASSLGVGVTDYEQYF.

This rearrangement joins TRBV7-9 to TRBJ2-7, with D possibly TRBD2 on 6 matching bases. The germline V and J ends were trimmed by 6 bases and 6 bases, with 27 bases remaining between them. Looked up from germline, CDR1 is SEHNR and CDR2 is FQNEAQ (reference sequence). This CDR3 has 17 amino acids. The CDR3 sequence: CASSFPRGRSSEGEQYF. CDR3 sequence (DNA): TGTGCCAGCAGTTTCCCCCGAGGGCGGAGTTCGGAGGGCGAGCAGTACTTC.

This clone was counted ten times or more. This chain uses TRBV2 with TRBJ2-3; 8 bases agree with TRBD2. The CDR3 runs to 15 residues. Germline V CDR1 and CDR2: SNHLY, FYNNEI. Trimming at V came to 6 bases and at J to 0 bases, leaving 5 bases not matched to a gene. The CDR3 coding sequence is TGTGCCAGCAGCCTGACTAGCGTTAGCACAGATACGCAGTATTTT. It yields the protein CASSLTSVSTDTQYF. Full variable domain (remainder filled in from reference TRBV2 and TRBJ2-3): EPEVTQTPSHQVTQMGQEVILRCVPISNHLYFYWYRQILGQKVEFLVSFYNNEISEKSEIFDDQFSVERPDGSNFTLKIRSTKLEDSAMYFCASSLTSVSTDTQYFGPGTRLTVL.

This clone was recorded a few times. The chain carries TRBV25-1 and TRBJ1-2; 8 nucleotides align to TRBD1. Germline values: CDR1 MGHDK, CDR2 SYGVNS. This CDR3 region has 15 residues. The junction had 7 bases not matched to a gene; V was cut back by 7 bases and J by 0 bases. CDR3 residues: CASKGTGYANYGYTF. In DNA form, the CDR3 reads TGTGCCAGCAAGGGGACAGGATACGCTAACTATGGCTACACCTTC.

The V and J genes are TRBV7-9 and TRBJ1-5; D might be TRBD1 (5 bases). V was clipped by 2 bases and J by 6 bases, with 11 bases between them. The CDR3 totals 14 residues. Germline assignment: CDR1 SEHNR and CDR2 FQNEAQ (reference sequence). CDR3 region: CASSLSEGSQPQHF. In DNA, the CDR3 is TGTGCCAGCAGCTTAAGTGAGGGGTCTCAGCCCCAGCATTTT.